This is a list of T cell receptor beta chains from one sample in a study of cytomegalovirus exposure and HLA in healthy donors. TCRdb's table, derived via immunoSEQ multiplex PCR, lists solely in-frame clones and lacks some. The table has about 130,000 clones, 60% to 80% seen once. The sequenced sample was PBMCs. The receptors originated from an older woman in good health and CMV-seropositive. Each CDR3 is given with its conserved first and last residue. Each record gives: D gene, V gene, J gene, clone size, CDR3 protein, CDR3 DNA. A D gene is named only where the DNA matches it firmly. Not all rows give a size; the values are once, few, many and, for expanded clones, a class.

.	TRBV7-9	TRBJ2-7	.	CASDWSGDYEQYF	TGTGCCAGCGATTGGTCAGGGGACTACGAGCAGTACTTC
.	TRBV18	TRBJ2-1	.	CASSPQGVEEQFF	TGTGCCAGCTCACCCCAGGGTGTGGAGGAGCAGTTCTTC
TRBD1	TRBV18	TRBJ2-2	once	CASSKGAGHRGAVF	TGTGCCAGCTCAAAGGGGGCAGGACACCGGGGAGCTGTTTTT
.	TRBV10-3	TRBJ2-1	once	CAISATSQGDEQFF	TGTGCCATCAGCGCGACTTCACAGGGTGATGAGCAGTTCTTC
TRBD1	TRBV5-8	TRBJ1-5	.	CASTRDRGWTQHF	TGTGCCAGCACCCGGGACAGAGGGTGGACCCAGCATTTT
.	TRBV2	TRBJ1-4	.	CASQAEATNEKLFF	TGTGCCAGTCAGGCCGAAGCAACTAATGAAAAACTGTTTTTT
.	TRBV6-1	TRBJ2-7	.	CASSSRAYEQYF	TGTGCCAGCAGCTCCAGGGCCTACGAGCAGTACTTC
TRBD2	TRBV5-1	TRBJ2-5	few	CASSPLAGGDETQYF	TGCGCCAGCAGCCCCCTAGCGGGGGGGGATGAGACCCAGTACTTC
TRBD1	TRBV6-5	TRBJ1-1	.	CASSLGTAAEAFF	TGTGCCAGCAGCCTAGGGACAGCGGCTGAAGCTTTCTTT
TRBD2	TRBV7-3	TRBJ2-3	.	CASRGGLAATDTQYF	TGTGCCAGCCGCGGGGGACTAGCGGCCACAGATACGCAGTATTTT
.	TRBV4-1	TRBJ1-6	once	CASSQDVRDSPLHF	TGCGCCAGCAGCCAAGATGTGAGGGATTCACCCCTCCACTTT
.	TRBV21-1	TRBJ2-1	.	CASGGPGEQFF	TGTGCCAGCGGCGGGCCAGGTGAGCAGTTCTTC
TRBD1	TRBV6-1	TRBJ2-5	once	CASSKTGVQETQYF	TGTGCCAGCAGCAAGACAGGGGTCCAAGAGACCCAGTACTTC
TRBD1	TRBV7-3	TRBJ1-2	few	CASSSGTGDVGYTF	TGTGCCAGCAGCTCCGGGACAGGGGATGTTGGCTACACCTTC
.	TRBV30	TRBJ1-1	.	CAWSPHDRPPPEAFF	TGTGCCTGGAGTCCCCACGACAGGCCTCCCCCTGAAGCTTTCTTT
.	TRBV5-1	TRBJ1-1	.	CASSLGDTGEGTEAFF	TGCGCCAGCAGCTTGGGTGACACCGGGGAGGGCACTGAAGCTTTCTTT
.	TRBV10-3	TRBJ1-5	.	CAISESQGPYNQPQHF	TGTGCCATCAGTGAGTCCCAGGGGCCATACAATCAGCCCCAGCATTTT
.	TRBV19	TRBJ1-2	.	CASNPGEEPSNYGYTF	TGTGCCAGTAATCCTGGGGAGGAGCCCTCTAACTATGGCTACACCTTC
.	TRBV9	TRBJ1-3	.	CASSLRSGNTIYF	TGTGCCAGCAGCCTCCGCTCTGGAAACACCATATATTTT
.	TRBV5-6	TRBJ1-2	.	CASSFGADAYGYTF	TGTGCCAGCAGCTTCGGCGCGGATGCCTATGGCTACACCTTC
TRBD1	TRBV18	TRBJ1-1	.	CASSPPGQGGTEAFF	TGTGCCAGCTCACCACCGGGACAGGGGGGAACTGAAGCTTTCTTT
.	TRBV7-2	TRBJ1-5	.	CASSLSREAGPQHF	TGTGCCAGCAGCTTAAGTCGGGAGGCAGGGCCCCAGCATTTT
TRBD1	TRBV18	TRBJ1-2	.	CASSPRDRAGYTF	TGTGCCAGCTCACCGAGAGACAGGGCTGGCTACACCTTC
TRBD1	TRBV5-6	TRBJ2-7	.	CASKSTGYEQYF	TGTGCCAGCAAATCGACAGGGTACGAGCAGTACTTC
.	TRBV4-1	TRBJ2-7	once	CASSPRDPYEQYF	TGCGCCAGCAGCCCCCGGGATCCCTACGAGCAGTACTTC
.	TRBV6-5	TRBJ2-7	.	CASSYSNRPRSYEQYF	TGTGCCAGCAGTTACTCGAACAGGCCCAGGTCTTACGAGCAGTACTTC
TRBD2	TRBV10-1	TRBJ2-2	few	CASSGGALPGELFF	TGCGCCAGCAGCGGGGGGGCACTCCCCGGGGAGCTGTTTTTT
.	TRBV2	TRBJ2-3	.	CASSEGAGIMTDTQYF	TGTGCCAGCAGTGAGGGGGCAGGGATCATGACAGATACGCAGTATTTT
TRBD1	TRBV7-8	TRBJ2-3	.	CASSLVAGGRADTQYF	TGTGCCAGCAGCTTAGTAGCAGGGGGCCGAGCAGATACGCAGTATTTT
.	TRBV14	TRBJ1-1	few	CASSPWTANTEAFF	TGTGCCAGCAGCCCCTGGACAGCGAACACTGAAGCTTTCTTT
TRBD1	TRBV10-1	TRBJ1-2	.	CASSRTGDYGYTF	TGCGCCAGCAGTCGCACAGGGGACTATGGCTACACCTTC
.	TRBV5-1	TRBJ1-4	few	CASSLQGFNEKLFF	TGCGCCAGCAGCCTACAGGGTTTTAATGAAAAACTGTTTTTT
TRBD1	TRBV5-1	TRBJ1-4	few	CASSRDRRLGEKLFF	TGCGCCAGCAGCCGGGACAGGCGATTAGGTGAAAAACTGTTTTTT
.	TRBV11-2	TRBJ1-1	once	CASSLSSGYAFF	TGTGCCAGCAGCTTATCTTCGGGGTACGCTTTCTTT
TRBD1	TRBV19	TRBJ1-1	.	CASSTGTVNTEAFF	TGTGCCAGTAGTACCGGGACAGTGAACACTGAAGCTTTCTTT
.	TRBV9	TRBJ1-1	.	CASSVGARMGRGNTEAFF	TGTGCCAGCAGCGTAGGGGCGAGGATGGGGAGGGGGAACACTGAAGCTTTCTTT
.	TRBV7-2	TRBJ2-3	.	CASSLVPLALFTDTQYF	TGTGCCAGCAGCTTAGTACCGCTAGCGCTCTTCACAGATACGCAGTATTTT
TRBD1	TRBV13	TRBJ2-7	.	CASSIGQGGAQYF	TGTGCCAGCAGCATCGGACAGGGTGGTGCGCAGTACTTC
.	TRBV5-6	TRBJ1-3	few	CASSLVSSENTIYF	TGTGCCAGCAGTCTGGTGTCCAGCGAAAACACCATATATTTT
TRBD1	TRBV6-1	TRBJ1-5	.	CASSLQGVGNQPQHF	TGTGCCAGCAGTCTACAGGGGGTAGGGAATCAGCCCCAGCATTTT
.	TRBV4-2	TRBJ2-5	.	CASSQEGLRLETQYF	TGTGCCAGCAGCCAAGAGGGGCTGCGGTTGGAGACCCAGTACTTC
.	TRBV9	TRBJ2-2	.	CASSVAGGVGELFF	TGTGCCAGCAGCGTAGCCGGCGGGGTCGGGGAGCTGTTTTTT
TRBD1	TRBV6-5	TRBJ2-7	.	CASRGTGEGEQYF	TGTGCCAGCAGGGGGACAGGGGAAGGCGAGCAGTACTTC
.	TRBV27	TRBJ1-2	.	CASSRTPQGSGGYTF	TGTGCCAGCAGCCGAACCCCCCAGGGATCGGGTGGCTACACCTTC